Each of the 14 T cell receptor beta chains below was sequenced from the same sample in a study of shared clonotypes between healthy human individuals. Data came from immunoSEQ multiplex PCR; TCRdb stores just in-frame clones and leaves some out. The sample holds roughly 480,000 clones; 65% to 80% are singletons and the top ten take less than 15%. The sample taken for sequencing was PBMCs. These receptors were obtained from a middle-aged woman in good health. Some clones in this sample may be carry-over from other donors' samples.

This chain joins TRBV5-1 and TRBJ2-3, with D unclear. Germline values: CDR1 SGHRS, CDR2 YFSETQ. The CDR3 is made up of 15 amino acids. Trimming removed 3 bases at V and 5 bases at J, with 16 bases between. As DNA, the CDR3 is TGCGCCAGCAGCTACTGGTCAGAAAGGGAAGATACGCAGTATTTT. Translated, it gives CASSYWSEREDTQYF.

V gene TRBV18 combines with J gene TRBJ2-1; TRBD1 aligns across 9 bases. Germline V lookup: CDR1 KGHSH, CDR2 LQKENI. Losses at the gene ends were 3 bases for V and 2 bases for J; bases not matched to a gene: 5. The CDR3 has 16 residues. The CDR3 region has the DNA TGTGCCAGCTCACCCTCGGGACAGGGCGCCTACAATGAGCAGTTCTTC. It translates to CASSPSGQGAYNEQFF.

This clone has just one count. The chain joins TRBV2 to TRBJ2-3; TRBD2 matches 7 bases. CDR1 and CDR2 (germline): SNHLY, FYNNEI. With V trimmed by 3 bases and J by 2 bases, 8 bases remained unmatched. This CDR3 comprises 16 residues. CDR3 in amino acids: CASSDRSGGTTDTQYF. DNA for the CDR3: TGTGCCAGCAGTGATAGGTCGGGAGGAACCACAGATACGCAGTATTTT.

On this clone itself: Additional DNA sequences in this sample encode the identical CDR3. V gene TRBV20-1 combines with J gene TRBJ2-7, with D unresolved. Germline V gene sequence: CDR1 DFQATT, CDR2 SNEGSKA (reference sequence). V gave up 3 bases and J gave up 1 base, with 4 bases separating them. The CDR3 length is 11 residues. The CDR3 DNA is TGCAGTGCTAGGCTTTCCTACGAGCAGTACTTC. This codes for CSARLSYEQYF.

The CDR3, as DNA: TGTGCCATTTCGGGGCTAGTAGGGGGCAGTGAGCAGTTCTTC. It codes for CAISGLVGGSEQFF. The chain has TRBV19 and TRBJ2-1, with TRBD1 matching 7 bases. The CDR3 totals 14 residues. Germline V lookup: CDR1 LNHDA, CDR2 SQIVND (reference sequence). Losses at the gene ends were 10 bases for V and 9 bases for J; bases not matched to a gene: 15.

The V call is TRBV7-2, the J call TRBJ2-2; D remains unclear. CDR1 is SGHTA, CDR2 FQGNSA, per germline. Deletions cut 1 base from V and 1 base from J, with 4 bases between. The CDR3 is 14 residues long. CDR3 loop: CASSLGGNTGELFF. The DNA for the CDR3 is TGTGCCAGCAGCTTAGGGGGGAACACCGGGGAGCTGTTTTTT.

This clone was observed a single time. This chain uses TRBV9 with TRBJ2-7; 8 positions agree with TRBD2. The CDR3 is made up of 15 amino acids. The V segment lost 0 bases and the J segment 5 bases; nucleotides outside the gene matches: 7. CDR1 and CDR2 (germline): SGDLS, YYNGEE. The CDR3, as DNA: TGTGCCAGCAGCGTAGGGGCGGGAGGCTGGGACGAGCAGTACTTC. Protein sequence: CASSVGAGGWDEQYF.

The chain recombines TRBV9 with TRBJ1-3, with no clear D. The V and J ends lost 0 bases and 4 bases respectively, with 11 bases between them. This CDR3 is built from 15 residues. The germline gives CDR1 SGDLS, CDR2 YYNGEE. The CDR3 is CASSVEGGIGNTIYF. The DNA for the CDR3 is TGTGCCAGCAGCGTAGAGGGAGGGATAGGAAACACCATATATTTT.

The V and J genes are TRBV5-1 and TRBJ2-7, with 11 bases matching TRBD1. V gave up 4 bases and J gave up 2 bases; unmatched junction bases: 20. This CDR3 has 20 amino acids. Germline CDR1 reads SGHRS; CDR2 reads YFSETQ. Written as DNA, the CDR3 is TGCGCCAGCAGCGCTCCAGAAAAACGGACAGGGGGCCATCACCCCTACGAGCAGTACTTC. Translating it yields CASSAPEKRTGGHHPYEQYF. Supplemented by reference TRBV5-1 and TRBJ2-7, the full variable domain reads KAGVTQTPRYLIKTRGQQVTLSCSPISGHRSVSWYQQTPGQGLQFLFEYFSETQRNKGNFPGRFSGRQFSNSRSEMNVSTLELGDSALYLCASSAPEKRTGGHHPYEQYFGPGTRLTVT.

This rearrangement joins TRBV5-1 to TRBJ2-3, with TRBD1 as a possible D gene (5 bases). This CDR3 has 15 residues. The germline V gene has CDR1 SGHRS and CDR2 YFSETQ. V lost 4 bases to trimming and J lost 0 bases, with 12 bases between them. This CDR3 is CASSPSGRSTDTQYF. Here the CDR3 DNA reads TGCGCCAGCAGCCCCTCAGGGCGAAGCACAGATACGCAGTATTTT.

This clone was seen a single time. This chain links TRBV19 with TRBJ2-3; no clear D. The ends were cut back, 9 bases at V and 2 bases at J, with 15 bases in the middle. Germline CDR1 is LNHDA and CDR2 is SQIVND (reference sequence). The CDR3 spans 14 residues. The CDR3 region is CASRRTTPTDTQYF. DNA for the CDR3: TGTGCCAGCCGTCGAACTACACCCACAGATACGCAGTATTTT.

Here the CDR3 reads CASSLTGTVDSGANVLTF. Here the CDR3 DNA reads TGCGCCAGCAGCCTAACCGGGACAGTCGATTCTGGGGCCAACGTCCTGACTTTC. The chain has TRBV5-1 and TRBJ2-6, with 7 positions matching TRBD1. There are 18 residues in the CDR3. Germline values: CDR1 SGHRS, CDR2 YFSETQ. Trimming at V came to 4 bases and at J to 1 base, leaving 11 bases not matched to a gene.

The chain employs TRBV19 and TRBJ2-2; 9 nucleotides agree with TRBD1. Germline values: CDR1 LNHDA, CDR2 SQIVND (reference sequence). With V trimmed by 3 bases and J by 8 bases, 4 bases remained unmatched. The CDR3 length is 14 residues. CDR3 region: CASSIGDRAGELFF. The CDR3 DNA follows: TGTGCCAGTAGTATTGGGGACAGGGCTGGGGAGCTGTTTTTT.

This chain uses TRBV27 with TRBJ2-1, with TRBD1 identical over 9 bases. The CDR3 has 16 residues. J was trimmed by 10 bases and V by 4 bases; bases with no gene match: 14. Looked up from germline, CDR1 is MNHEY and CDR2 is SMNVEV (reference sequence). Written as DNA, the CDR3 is TGTGCCAGCAGTTCCCCCGCCGGGACAGGGACGAGGGAGCAGTTCTTC. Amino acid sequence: CASSSPAGTGTREQFF.